This entry concerns a single TCR beta chain. It lacks a known antigen. Qualities for individual bases were not recorded, and no much larger clone is one base off. TCRbeta CDR3 regions were amplified from genomic DNA using the immunoSEQ Assay, a bias-controlled multiplex PCR. The authors processed their data as follows. The number of nucleated cells in each sample was estimated by amplification of reference gene primers within the assay. Sequence reads were collapsed and filtered to measure the absolute abundance of every unique TCRbeta CDR3 rearrangement. For each sample, productive Simpson clonality was calculated as the square root of Simpson's diversity index over productive rearrangements. The clones in this table, taken by TCRdb from immuneACCESS, are in-frame only. Not every clone is retained; where verified, under half of the shortfall comes from an unresolved V gene, and the cause of the rest is unknown. Clonal size and the V and J genes are those of that table, whereas D and trimming came from the DNA. Recorded for this sample are more than 95,000 clones; 89% of them occurred a single time. 3.5% to 4% of the sample is in the top ten clones.

The sample comes from a study of blood T cell repertoires in COVID-19 (dated by TCRdb to 2020 to 2021). Describing the broader study: Samples covering the acute and convalescent phases of COVID-19 were provided by collaborators in the United States, Italy and Spain. The material from the prospective study consisted of cDNA or gDNA derived from T cells, B-cell-depleted T cells, or PBMCs. Deeply sampled blood TCRbeta repertoires from subjects exposed to, actively infected with, or recovered from COVID-19 were included in the dataset. The repertoires were made available in a free public database intended to serve as a resource for research on the immune response to SARS-CoV-2. The samples were drawn from two sources: the first 160 participants of the ongoing ImmuneRACE study, and 1,200 or so subjects contributed by 6 global collaborators. The sample metadata nearly always contained a de-identified subject ID, COVID-19 status, age in years and sex. Where available, HLA class I and class II types were obtained from metadata supplied by the sample provider rather than from assay-based typing. What the study reported, not specific to this receptor: How much clinical and demographic metadata was included differed by source and by participant, and the metadata was provided uncurated.

The collaborating institutions used their own protocols to collect whole blood in K2EDTA tubes. For TCRbeta analysis, collaborators shipped samples as frozen whole blood, isolated PBMCs, or DNA extracted from either of those sample types. The sequence came from a woman aged 60-70 years with acute or convalescent COVID-19. The sample comprised peripheral blood.

The DNA is TGTGCCAGCAGCCGCGTCGGACAGATGTACTATGGCTACACCTTC. Its protein reads: CASSRVGQMYYGYTF. This receptor chain uses TRBV14 and TRBJ1-2; the D gene is perhaps TRBD1, on 6 matching bases. The CDR3 runs 15 amino acids, cysteine and phenylalanine included. The DNA shown is the 45-base CDR3, in frame from base 1. V drops 4 bases and J drops 3 bases, leaving 15 bases in between. For CDR1 and CDR2, the germline V gene lists SGHDN and FVKESK. Joined to the reference TRBV14 and TRBJ1-2 proteins, this CDR3 gives the full variable domain: EAGVTQFPSHSVIEKGQTVTLRCDPISGHDNLYWYRRVMGKEIKFLLHFVKESKQDESGMPNNRFLAERTGGTYSTLKVQPAELEDSGVYFCASSRVGQMYYGYTFGSGTRLTVV.